This T cell receptor (beta chain) was identified during a study of cytomegalovirus exposure and HLA in healthy donors. Study outcomes and limitations: According to a subsequent analysis, TCR clusters identified in the first cohort showed a tendency to co-occur across the 120 validation repertoires. Using the classifier, cytomegalovirus status was reportedly diagnosed with high specificity and sensitivity. In vitro, a few CMV-associated chains proved specific for CMV antigens. The study flagged 150 to 200 TCR beta chains as cytomegalovirus-associated.

TCRdb's table, derived via immunoSEQ multiplex PCR, lists solely in-frame clones and lacks some. The sample lists some 120,000 clones, about 88% occurring once. This CDR3 has 14 amino acids. V lost 1 base and J 8 bases, leaving 15 bases between the germline ends. Germline loops: CDR1 PRHDT, CDR2 FYEKMQ (reference sequence). Concerning this clone itself: Its antigen is undetermined.

This receptor was identified in a man aged 25 to 40 in good health and CMV-seronegative. V and J are TRBV13 and TRBJ2-7; the D gene is possibly TRBD2 (6 bases). Material: PBMCs. The CDR3 is CASSLVGTEKQQYF. CDR3 DNA sequence: TGTGCCAGCAGCTTAGTCGGGACTGAAAAACAGCAGTACTTC. The full variable domain, in which reference TRBV13 and TRBJ2-7 provide the parts outside the CDR3, is AAGVIQSPRHLIKEKRETATLKCYPIPRHDTVYWYQQGPGQDPQFLISFYEKMQSDKGSIPDRFSAQQFSDYHSELNMSSLELGDSALYFCASSLVGTEKQQYFGPGTRLTVT.